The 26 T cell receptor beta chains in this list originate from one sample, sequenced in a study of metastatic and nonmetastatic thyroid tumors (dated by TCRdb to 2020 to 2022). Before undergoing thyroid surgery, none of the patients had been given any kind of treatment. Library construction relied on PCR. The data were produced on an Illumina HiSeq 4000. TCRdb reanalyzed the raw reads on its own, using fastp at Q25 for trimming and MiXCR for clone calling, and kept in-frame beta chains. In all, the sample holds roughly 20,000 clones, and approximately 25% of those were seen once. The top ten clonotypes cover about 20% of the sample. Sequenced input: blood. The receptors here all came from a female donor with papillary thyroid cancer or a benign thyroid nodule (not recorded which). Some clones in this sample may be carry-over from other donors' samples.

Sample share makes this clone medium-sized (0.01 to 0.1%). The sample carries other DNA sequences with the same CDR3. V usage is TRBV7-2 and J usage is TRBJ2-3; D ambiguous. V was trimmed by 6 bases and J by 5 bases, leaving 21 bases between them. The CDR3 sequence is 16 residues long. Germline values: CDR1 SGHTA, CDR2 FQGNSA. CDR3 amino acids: CASRLLPGGWGDTQYF. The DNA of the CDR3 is TGTGCCAGCAGGCTCCTCCCCGGCGGTTGGGGAGATACGCAGTATTTT.

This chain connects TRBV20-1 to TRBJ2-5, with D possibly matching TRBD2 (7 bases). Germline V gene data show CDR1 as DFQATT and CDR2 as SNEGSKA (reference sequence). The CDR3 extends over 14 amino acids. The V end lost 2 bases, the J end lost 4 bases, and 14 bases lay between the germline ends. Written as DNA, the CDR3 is TGCAGTGCTAGACCGGGGGGAGGGGGAGAGACCCAGTACTTC. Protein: CSARPGGGGETQYF.

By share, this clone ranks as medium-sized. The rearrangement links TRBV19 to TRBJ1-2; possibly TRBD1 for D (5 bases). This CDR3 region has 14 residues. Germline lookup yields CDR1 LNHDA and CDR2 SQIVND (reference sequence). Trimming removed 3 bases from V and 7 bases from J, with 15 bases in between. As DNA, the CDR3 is TGTGCCAGTAGTATGCGAGGGGACTTTAGTGGCTACACCTTC. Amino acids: CASSMRGDFSGYTF.

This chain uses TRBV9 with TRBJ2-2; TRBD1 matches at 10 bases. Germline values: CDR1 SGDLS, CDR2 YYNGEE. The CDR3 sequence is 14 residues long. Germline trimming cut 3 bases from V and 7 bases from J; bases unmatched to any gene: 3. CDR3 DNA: TGTGCCAGCAGCGGGGACAGGGGCGGCGGGGAGCTGTTTTTT. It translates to CASSGDRGGGELFF.

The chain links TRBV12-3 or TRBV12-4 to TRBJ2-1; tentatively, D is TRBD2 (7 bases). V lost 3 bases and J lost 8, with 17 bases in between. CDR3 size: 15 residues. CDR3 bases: TGTGCCAGCAGTTTGGGGGGGGGCGCAGACGATGAGCAGTTCTTC. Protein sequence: CASSLGGGADDEQFF.

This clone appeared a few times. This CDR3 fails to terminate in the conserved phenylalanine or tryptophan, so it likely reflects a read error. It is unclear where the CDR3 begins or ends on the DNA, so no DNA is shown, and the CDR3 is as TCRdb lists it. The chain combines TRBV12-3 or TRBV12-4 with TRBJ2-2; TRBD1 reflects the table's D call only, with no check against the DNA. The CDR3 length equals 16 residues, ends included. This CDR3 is CASSLSGGTNTGELYV.

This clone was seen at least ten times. CDR3 nucleotides: TGTGCCAGCAGCGCCACAGGGTACACTGAAGCTTTCTTT. Protein product: CASSATGYTEAFF. This sequence joins TRBV5-6 and TRBJ1-1, with a possible D match to TRBD1 (6 bases). V dropped 4 bases and J dropped 3 bases, with 10 bases sitting between them. The germline V gene has CDR1 SGHDT and CDR2 YYEEEE. CDR3 length: 13 amino acids.

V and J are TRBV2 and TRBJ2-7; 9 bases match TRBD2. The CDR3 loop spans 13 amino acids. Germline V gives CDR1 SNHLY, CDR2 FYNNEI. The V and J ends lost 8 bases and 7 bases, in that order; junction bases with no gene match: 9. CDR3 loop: CASSRGRGGEQYF. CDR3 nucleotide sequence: TGTGCCAGCTCGCGCGGGAGGGGGGGGGAGCAGTACTTC.

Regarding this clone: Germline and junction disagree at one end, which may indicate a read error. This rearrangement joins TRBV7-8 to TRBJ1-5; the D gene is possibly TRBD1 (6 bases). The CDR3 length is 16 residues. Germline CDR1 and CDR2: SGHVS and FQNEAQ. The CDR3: CGSSRSPVRGNQPQNF. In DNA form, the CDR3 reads TGTGGAAGCAGCCGCTCTCCCGTCAGGGGCAATCAGCCCCAGAATTTT.

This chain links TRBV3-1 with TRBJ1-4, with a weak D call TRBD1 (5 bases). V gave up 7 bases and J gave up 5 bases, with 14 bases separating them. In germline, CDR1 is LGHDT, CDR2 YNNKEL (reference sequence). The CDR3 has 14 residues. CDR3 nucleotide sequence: TGTGCCAGCAACGGCCGGCAGGGAAATGAAAAACTGTTTTTT. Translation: CASNGRQGNEKLFF.

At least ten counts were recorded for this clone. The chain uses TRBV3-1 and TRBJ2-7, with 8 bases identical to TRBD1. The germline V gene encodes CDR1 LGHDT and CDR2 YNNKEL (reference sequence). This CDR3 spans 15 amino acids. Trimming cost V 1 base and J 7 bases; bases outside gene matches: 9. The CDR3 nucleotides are TGTGCCAGCAGCCAAGTGCACCAGGGGGCGAGGGAGCAGTACTTC. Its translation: CASSQVHQGAREQYF.

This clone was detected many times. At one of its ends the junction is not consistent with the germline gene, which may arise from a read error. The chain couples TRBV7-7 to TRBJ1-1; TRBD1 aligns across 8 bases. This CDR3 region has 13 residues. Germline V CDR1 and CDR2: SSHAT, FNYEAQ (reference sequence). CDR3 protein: CASSQDRGTEAFF. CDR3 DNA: TGTGCTAGCAGCCAAGACAGGGGTACTGAAGCTTTCTTT. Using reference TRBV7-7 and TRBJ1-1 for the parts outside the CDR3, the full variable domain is GAGVSQSPRYKVTKRGQDVTLRCDPISSHATLYWYQQALGQGPEFLTYFNYEAQPDKSGLPSDRFSAERPEGSISTLTIQRTEQRDSAMYRCASSQDRGTEAFFGQGTRLTVV.

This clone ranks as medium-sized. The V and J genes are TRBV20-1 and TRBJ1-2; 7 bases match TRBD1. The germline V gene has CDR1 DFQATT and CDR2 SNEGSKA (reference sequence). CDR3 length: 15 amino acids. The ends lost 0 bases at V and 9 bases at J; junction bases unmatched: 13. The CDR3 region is CSARDPRGRERSYTF. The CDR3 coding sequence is TGCAGTGCTAGAGACCCTAGGGGGCGCGAGCGTAGCTACACCTTC.

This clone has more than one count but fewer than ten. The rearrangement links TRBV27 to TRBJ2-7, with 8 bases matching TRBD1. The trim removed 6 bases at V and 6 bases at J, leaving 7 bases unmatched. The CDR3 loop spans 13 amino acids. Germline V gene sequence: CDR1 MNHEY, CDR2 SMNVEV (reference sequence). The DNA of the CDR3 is TGTGCCAGCAGGACAGGGGCGGTTAGCGAGCAGTACTTC. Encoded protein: CASRTGAVSEQYF.

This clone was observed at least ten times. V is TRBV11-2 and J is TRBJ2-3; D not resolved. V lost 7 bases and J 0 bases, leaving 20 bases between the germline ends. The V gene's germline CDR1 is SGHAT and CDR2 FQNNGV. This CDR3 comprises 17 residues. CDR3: CASTLEPIVISTDTQYF. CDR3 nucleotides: TGTGCCAGCACCCTAGAACCCATAGTCATTAGCACAGATACGCAGTATTTT.

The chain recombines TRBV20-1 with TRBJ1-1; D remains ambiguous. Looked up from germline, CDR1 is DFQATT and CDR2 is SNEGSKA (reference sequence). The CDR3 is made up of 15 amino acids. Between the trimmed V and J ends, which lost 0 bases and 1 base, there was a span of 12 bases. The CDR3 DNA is TGCAGTGCTAGAGATCTGTTGGGTAAGAACACTGAAGCTTTCTTT. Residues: CSARDLLGKNTEAFF.

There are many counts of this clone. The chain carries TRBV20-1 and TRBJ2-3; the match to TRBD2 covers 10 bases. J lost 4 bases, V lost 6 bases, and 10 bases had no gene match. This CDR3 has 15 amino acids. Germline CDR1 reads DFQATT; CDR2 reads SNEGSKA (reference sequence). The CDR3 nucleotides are TGCAGTGCGGAGGTGGCTAGCGGGAGCTCAGATACGCAGTATTTT. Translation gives CSAEVASGSSDTQYF.

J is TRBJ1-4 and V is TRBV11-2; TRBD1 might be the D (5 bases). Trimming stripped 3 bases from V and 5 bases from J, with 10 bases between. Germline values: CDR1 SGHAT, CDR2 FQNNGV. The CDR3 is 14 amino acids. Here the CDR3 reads CASSFSGGNEKLFF. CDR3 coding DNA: TGTGCCAGCAGCTTCTCTGGGGGGAATGAAAAACTGTTTTTT.

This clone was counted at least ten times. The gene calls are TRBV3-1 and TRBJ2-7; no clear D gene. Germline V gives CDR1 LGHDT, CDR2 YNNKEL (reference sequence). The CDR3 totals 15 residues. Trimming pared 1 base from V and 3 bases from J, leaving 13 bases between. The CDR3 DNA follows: TGTGCCAGCAGCCAAGCGGCAGTACCAATCTACGAGCAGTACTTC. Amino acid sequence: CASSQAAVPIYEQYF.

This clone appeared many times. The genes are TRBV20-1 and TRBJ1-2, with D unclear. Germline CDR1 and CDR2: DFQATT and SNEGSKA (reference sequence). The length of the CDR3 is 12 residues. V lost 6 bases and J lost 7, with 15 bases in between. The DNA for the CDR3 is TGCAGTGCCCAAGCCCTCTGGTCTGGCTACACCTTC. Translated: CSAQALWSGYTF.

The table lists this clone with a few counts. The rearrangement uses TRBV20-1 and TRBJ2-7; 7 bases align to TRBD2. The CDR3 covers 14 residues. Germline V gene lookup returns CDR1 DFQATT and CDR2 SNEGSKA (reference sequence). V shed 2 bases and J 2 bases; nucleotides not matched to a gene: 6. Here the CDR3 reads CSARQRDYPYEQYF. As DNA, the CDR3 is TGCAGTGCTAGACAGCGGGACTATCCCTACGAGCAGTACTTC.

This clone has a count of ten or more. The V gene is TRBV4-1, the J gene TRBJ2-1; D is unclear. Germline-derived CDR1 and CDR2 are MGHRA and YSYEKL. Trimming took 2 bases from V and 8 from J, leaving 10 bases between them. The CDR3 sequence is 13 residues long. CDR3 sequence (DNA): TGCGCCAGCAGCCAATGGTCCGGCGATGAGCAGTTCTTC. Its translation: CASSQWSGDEQFF.

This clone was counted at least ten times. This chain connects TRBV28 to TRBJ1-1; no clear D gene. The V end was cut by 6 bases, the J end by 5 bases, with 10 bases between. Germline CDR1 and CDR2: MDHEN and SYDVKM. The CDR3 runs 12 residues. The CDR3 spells CASRGMVTEAFF. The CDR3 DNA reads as TGTGCCAGCAGGGGAATGGTAACTGAAGCTTTCTTT.

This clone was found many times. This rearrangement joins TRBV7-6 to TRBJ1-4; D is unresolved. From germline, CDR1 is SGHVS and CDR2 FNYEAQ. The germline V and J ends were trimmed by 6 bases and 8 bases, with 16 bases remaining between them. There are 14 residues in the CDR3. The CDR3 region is CASSDQEDLEKLFF. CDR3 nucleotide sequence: TGTGCCAGCAGTGACCAGGAGGACTTGGAAAAACTGTTTTTT.

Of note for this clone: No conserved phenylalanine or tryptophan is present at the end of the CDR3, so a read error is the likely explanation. CDR3 residues: CANPLAGVYTDTQYI. Written as DNA, the CDR3 is TGCGCAAACCCACTAGCGGGAGTGTACACAGATACGCAGTATATT. The rearrangement links TRBV10-1 to TRBJ2-3; TRBD2 aligns across 11 bases. In germline, CDR1 is WNHNN, CDR2 SYGVQD (reference sequence). The CDR3 spans 15 residues.

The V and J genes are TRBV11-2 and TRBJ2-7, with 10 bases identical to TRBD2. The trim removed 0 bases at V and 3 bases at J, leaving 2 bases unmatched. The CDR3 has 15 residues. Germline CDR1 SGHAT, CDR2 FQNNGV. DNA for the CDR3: TGTGCCAGCAGCTTAGAACTAGCGGGAATCTACGAGCAGTACTTC. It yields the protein CASSLELAGIYEQYF.